The 25 T cell receptor beta chains below all came from one sample that was sequenced in a study of technical replicates of blood from several donors. TCRdb's table, derived via immunoSEQ multiplex PCR, lists solely in-frame clones and lacks some. The profile covers tens of thousands of clones, with approximately 88% appearing a single time and 4.5% to 5% taken by the ten largest. The sample taken for sequencing was PBMCs. Receptors originate from a human donor in good health. Some clones in this sample may be carry-over from other donors' samples.

This sequence joins TRBV6-1 and TRBJ1-4, with TRBD1 matching over 7 bases. The CDR3 extends over 16 amino acids. With V trimmed by 2 bases and J by 7 bases, 10 bases remained unmatched. The V gene's germline CDR1 is MNHNS and CDR2 SASEGT. This chain's CDR3 is CASSEKGDRASEKLFF. DNA for the CDR3: TGTGCCAGCAGTGAAAAAGGTGACAGGGCTAGTGAAAAACTGTTTTTT.

V gene TRBV21-1 combines with J gene TRBJ1-1. TRBV21-1 is shown as a pseudogene. This CDR3 contains 14 residues. CDR3 protein: CASSKEGGDTEAFF. CDR3 DNA: TGTGCCAGCAGCAAAGAAGGAGGGGACACTGAAGCTTTCTTT.

This chain connects TRBV19 to TRBJ2-7, with D possibly matching TRBD1 (6 bases). This CDR3 spans 14 amino acids. The V gene lost 4 bases and the J gene lost 2 bases, with 12 bases spanning the gap. Germline CDR1 and CDR2: LNHDA and SQIVND (reference sequence). The CDR3 spells CASSNGQPPYEQYF. In DNA form, the CDR3 reads TGTGCCAGTAGTAACGGACAGCCCCCCTACGAGCAGTACTTC.

The chain links TRBV15 to TRBJ2-7; a possible D gene is TRBD1 (6 bases). The CDR3 sequence is 13 residues long. CDR1 is LNHNV, CDR2 YYDKDF, per germline (reference sequence). V lost 5 bases to trimming and J lost 4 bases, with 12 bases between them. The CDR3 region is CATSSGQTYEQYF. DNA for the CDR3: TGTGCCACCAGCTCGGGACAAACATACGAGCAGTACTTC.

The chain links TRBV11-2 to TRBJ2-3; 7 positions match TRBD2. Germline CDR1 is SGHAT and CDR2 is FQNNGV. The CDR3 covers 15 residues. Trimming took 2 bases from V and 2 from J; bases not matched to a gene: 4. The CDR3 loop reads CASSLSSGFTDTQYF. CDR3 bases: TGTGCCAGCAGCTTAAGTAGCGGGTTCACAGATACGCAGTATTTT.

This sequence joins TRBV6-4 and TRBJ2-3; weak D call: TRBD2 (6 bases). Germline CDR1 is MRHNA and CDR2 is SNTAGT. CDR3 size: 15 residues. V lost 4 bases and J lost 5, with 16 bases in between. In DNA form, the CDR3 reads TGTGCCAGCAGTGTCATGGCGGGACGGGGAGATACGCAGTATTTT. Its translation is CASSVMAGRGDTQYF.

This chain joins TRBV7-6 and TRBJ1-1, with a possible D match to TRBD1 (5 bases). With 10 bases removed from V and 8 bases from J, the gap between germline ends came to 17 bases. In germline, CDR1 is SGHVS, CDR2 FNYEAQ. The CDR3 length is 12 residues. This chain's CDR3 is CATRGAAAEAFF. The CDR3 DNA follows: TGTGCCACCAGAGGGGCGGCAGCGGAAGCTTTCTTT.

The chain carries TRBV7-8 and TRBJ1-1, with a tentative D call TRBD1 (6 bases). The CDR3 covers 14 residues. Deletions cut 0 bases from V and 2 bases from J, with 7 bases between. Per the germline V gene, CDR1 is SGHVS and CDR2 is FQNEAQ. This chain's CDR3 is CASSLAGQNTEAFF. The CDR3 bases are TGTGCCAGCAGCTTAGCGGGACAAAACACTGAAGCTTTCTTT. Full variable domain (outside the CDR3, taken from reference TRBV7-8 and TRBJ1-1): GAGVSQSPRYKVAKRGQDVALRCDPISGHVSLFWYQQALGQGPEFLTYFQNEAQLDKSGLPSDRFFAERPEGSVSTLKIQRTQQEDSAVYLCASSLAGQNTEAFFGQGTRLTVV.

This rearrangement joins TRBV2 to TRBJ2-7, with TRBD1 matching over 7 bases. Germline V gives CDR1 SNHLY, CDR2 FYNNEI. J lost 7 bases, V lost 6 bases, and 6 bases had no gene match. The CDR3 covers 12 residues. The CDR3: CASSQTGVEQYF. In nucleotides, the CDR3 is TGTGCCAGCAGCCAAACAGGGGTGGAGCAGTACTTC.

The chain recombines TRBV30 with TRBJ1-6; D is ambiguous. V was trimmed by 3 bases and J by 5 bases, leaving 11 bases between them. Germline-derived CDR1 and CDR2 are GTSNPN and SVGIG (reference sequence). The CDR3 contains 14 residues. In nucleotides, the CDR3 is TGTGCCTGGAGCCTCGGCAGCGATAATTCACCCCTCCACTTT. It yields the protein CAWSLGSDNSPLHF. The variable domain in full, with the rest retrieved from reference TRBV30 and TRBJ1-6, is SQTIHQWPATLVQPVGSPLSLECTVEGTSNPNLYWYRQAAGRGLQLLFYSVGIGQISSEVPQNLSASRPQDRQFILSSKKLLLSDSGFYLCAWSLGSDNSPLHFGNGTRLTVT.

The genes are TRBV2 and TRBJ2-1; TRBD2 is a possible D gene (6 bases). Trimming took off 0 bases at V and 6 bases at J, with 18 bases between the two ends. This CDR3 region has 17 residues. CDR1 and CDR2 from the germline V gene are SNHLY and FYNNEI. CDR3 region: CASSEAQFRERFNEQFF. The CDR3 bases are TGTGCCAGCAGTGAAGCGCAGTTCCGGGAGCGATTCAATGAGCAGTTCTTC.

The chain is built from TRBV7-2 and TRBJ2-1; 7 nucleotides match TRBD2. Germline CDR1 and CDR2: SGHTA and FQGNSA. This CDR3 region has 14 residues. V shed 7 bases, J shed 4 bases, and the junction held 7 bases outside the gene matches. CDR3 coding DNA: TGTGCCAGCAAACGGGACTACCTATACAATGAGCAGTTCTTC. It codes for CASKRDYLYNEQFF.

The rearrangement uses TRBV29-1 and TRBJ1-1; TRBD1 agrees at 8 bases. CDR3 length: 13 residues. With 7 bases clipped from V and 4 bases from J, the junction kept 8 bases outside the gene matches. Germline V gene lookup returns CDR1 SQVTM and CDR2 ANQGSEA. The CDR3 bases are TGCAGCGCGATTACAGGGGGTGGCACTGAAGCTTTCTTT. It encodes CSAITGGGTEAFF.

J is TRBJ2-5 and V is TRBV13; the match to TRBD1 covers 12 bases. V gave up 5 bases and J gave up 5 bases; unmatched junction bases: 6. The CDR3 spans 15 residues. Germline loops: CDR1 PRHDT, CDR2 FYEKMQ (reference sequence). CDR3 loop: CASSTGTGGKETQYF. The CDR3 DNA follows: TGTGCCAGCAGCACCGGGACAGGGGGCAAGGAGACCCAGTACTTC.

This chain joins TRBV29-1 and TRBJ2-2, with TRBD1 identical over 9 bases. The junction had 12 bases not matched to a gene; V was cut back by 5 bases and J by 5 bases. CDR3 length: 16 amino acids. Germline V CDR1 and CDR2: SQVTM, ANQGSEA. CDR3 sequence: CSVSLTQGAVTGELFF. The CDR3 bases are TGCAGCGTTTCCCTCACACAGGGGGCAGTAACCGGGGAGCTGTTTTTT.

The chain couples TRBV16 to TRBJ2-7; D unclear. Germline lookup yields CDR1 KGHSY and CDR2 FQNENV. This CDR3 has 15 residues. V was pared by 4 bases and J by 0 bases, with 13 bases between. Here the CDR3 reads CASSPRSRRSYEQYF. The CDR3, as DNA: TGTGCCAGCAGCCCCCGAAGCAGGCGCTCCTACGAGCAGTACTTC.

This sequence joins TRBV7-2 and TRBJ2-7, with a weak D call TRBD1 (5 bases). V lost 5 bases to trimming and J lost 1 base, with 9 bases between them. The CDR3 spans 13 residues. CDR1 and CDR2 (germline): SGHTA, FQGNSA. The CDR3 bases are TGTGCCAGCAGCCAGGGCAGATCCTACGAGCAGTACTTC. This sequence encodes CASSQGRSYEQYF.

The chain employs TRBV19 and TRBJ1-4; tentative D call: TRBD1 (6 bases). CDR3 size: 14 residues. Germline-derived CDR1 and CDR2 are LNHDA and SQIVND (reference sequence). Trimming left V 6 bases short and J 5 bases short, with 13 bases between. Here the CDR3 reads CASRDGTRNEKLFF. The CDR3 DNA reads as TGTGCCAGTAGGGACGGGACAAGGAATGAAAAACTGTTTTTT.

The CDR3 loop reads CASSFPGQGGAGELFF. Here the CDR3 DNA reads TGTGCCAGCAGTTTCCCGGGACAGGGTGGGGCCGGGGAGCTGTTTTTT. The chain recombines TRBV25-1 with TRBJ2-2; 9 nucleotides line up with TRBD1. Trimming at V came to 5 bases and at J to 6 bases, leaving 10 bases not matched to a gene. CDR3 length: 16 residues. Germline V gives CDR1 MGHDK, CDR2 SYGVNS.

This chain connects TRBV6-5 to TRBJ2-7, with 10 bases that match TRBD1. Germline V gene lookup returns CDR1 MNHEY and CDR2 SVGAGI. V shed 0 bases, J shed 3 bases, and the junction held 2 bases outside the gene matches. The CDR3 has 15 amino acids. CDR3 in amino acids: CASSYSWTGGYEQYF. Written as DNA, the CDR3 is TGTGCCAGCAGTTACTCTTGGACAGGGGGCTACGAGCAGTACTTC.

CDR3 coding DNA: TGTGCCAGCAGCGTCTCTCCAGGGGGCGAGGGTGAAAAACTGTTTTTT. It codes for CASSVSPGGEGEKLFF. The chain recombines TRBV9 with TRBJ1-4; the match to TRBD1 covers 8 bases. Germline V gives CDR1 SGDLS, CDR2 YYNGEE. The V gene end was trimmed by 2 bases and the J gene end by 7 bases; junction bases not matched to a gene: 10. This CDR3 comprises 16 residues.

This chain joins TRBV5-4 and TRBJ1-1, with TRBD1 as a possible D gene (5 bases). The CDR3 runs 13 residues. Between the trimmed V and J ends, which lost 7 bases and 4 bases, there was a span of 14 bases. Germline V CDR1 and CDR2: SGHNT, YYREEE (reference sequence). The CDR3 protein is CASGQQVSTEAFF. The CDR3 DNA is TGTGCCAGCGGGCAACAGGTTTCCACTGAAGCTTTCTTT.

The chain joins TRBV16 to TRBJ1-2, with a tentative D call TRBD1 (5 bases). The CDR3 consists of 15 residues. Germline CDR1 and CDR2: KGHSY and FQNENV. The ends were cut back, 4 bases at V and 3 bases at J, with 15 bases in the middle. The CDR3 loop reads CASSRYGRGDYGYTF. The CDR3 DNA is TGTGCCAGCAGCCGATACGGACGGGGGGACTATGGCTACACCTTC.

The chain couples TRBV7-2 to TRBJ2-7; D remains ambiguous. CDR3 length equals 14 residues. The germline V gene has CDR1 SGHTA and CDR2 FQGNSA. Trimming cost V 1 base and J 0 bases, with 7 bases left between them. The DNA for the CDR3 is TGTGCCAGCAGCTTAGGGCAGGCCTCCTACGAGCAGTACTTC. Amino acids: CASSLGQASYEQYF. The full variable domain, completed using reference TRBV7-2 and TRBJ2-7, is GAGVSQSPSNKVTEKGKDVELRCDPISGHTALYWYRQSLGQGLEFLIYFQGNSAPDKSGLPSDRFSAERTGGSVSTLTIQRTQQEDSAVYLCASSLGQASYEQYFGPGTRLTVT.

The genes are TRBV11-3 and TRBJ2-3; 16 nucleotides match TRBD2. This CDR3 spans 14 amino acids. Germline V gene sequence: CDR1 SGHNT, CDR2 YENEEA. V lost 5 bases to trimming and J lost 14 bases; unmatched junction nucleotides: 7. In DNA form, the CDR3 reads TGTGCCAGCAGCCTGGGACTAGCGGGGGGGCACCTGTATTTT. It encodes CASSLGLAGGHLYF.